A selection of T cell receptor beta chains follows, all from one sample in a study of early T cells in non-severe SARS-CoV-2 infection. TCRdb processed the 5' RACE reads anew with MiXCR; each CDR3 protein has one entry. The table records around 80,000 distinct CDR3 sequences, about 12% of them present only once. Sample: whole blood. Source of these receptors: an adult who was a healthcare worker with PCR-confirmed SARS-CoV-2 infection or an uninfected control (not recorded which). CDR3s include the opening cysteine and the closing phenylalanine or tryptophan. A D gene is named only where the DNA matches it firmly. Size values are once, few and many counts, or a class for expanded clones, and some rows have none.

TRBV19	.	TRBJ2-1	many	TGTGCCAGTAGTAGGACTACCCACAATGAGCAGTTCTTC	CASSRTTHNEQFF
TRBV20-1	TRBD2	TRBJ2-5	.	TGCAGTGCCCCGAACCACGGCGGGAGGTTCCAAGAGACCCAGTACTTC	CSAPNHGGRFQETQYF
TRBV3-1	TRBD2	TRBJ2-7	.	TGTGCCAGCAGCCAGGGGGAGGGCTACGAGCAGTACTTC	CASSQGEGYEQYF
TRBV7-6	.	TRBJ2-5	many	TGTGCCAGCAGCTTAATCCGGGCCACACAAGAGACCCAGTACTTC	CASSLIRATQETQYF
TRBV7-2	.	TRBJ2-6	.	TGTGCCAGCAGCTTCATGCAGACTGGGGCCAACGTCCTGACTTTC	CASSFMQTGANVLTF
TRBV7-2	TRBD1	TRBJ1-4	.	TGTGCCAGCAGCATACAGGGGGCGCTTGTTGAAAAACTGTTTTTT	CASSIQGALVEKLFF
TRBV18	TRBD2	TRBJ2-5	few	TGTGCCAGCTCACAACAGCGGGGTGAGACCCAGTACTTC	CASSQQRGETQYF
TRBV7-3	TRBD2	TRBJ2-3	.	TGTGCCAGCAGCTTAAACCTAGCGGGAGCTGCAGATACGCAGTATTTT	CASSLNLAGAADTQYF
TRBV6-1	TRBD2	TRBJ2-3	few	TGTGCCAGCAGTGAAATTGGACTAGCGGGAGGGCCGAGTACGCAGTATTTT	CASSEIGLAGGPSTQYF
TRBV9	TRBD2	TRBJ2-7	few	TGTGCCAGCAGCGTATCGGCGGGAGCAAGGTACGAGCAGTACTTC	CASSVSAGARYEQYF
TRBV29-1	TRBD2	TRBJ2-3	.	TGCAGCATATTAGCGGGAGGGACGGATACGCAGTATTTT	CSILAGGTDTQYF
TRBV30	.	TRBJ2-3	many	TGTGCCTGGAGCCAGCGTGAATCAGATACGCAGTATTTT	CAWSQRESDTQYF
TRBV5-5	TRBD1	TRBJ1-5	few	TGTGCCAGCAGCTTGGTCGCAGGGGGAGGCAATCAGCCCCAGCATTTT	CASSLVAGGGNQPQHF
TRBV7-9	.	TRBJ1-1	many	TGTGCCAGCAGCCCTATAAGGTCAGCGAACACTGAAGCTTTCTTT	CASSPIRSANTEAFF
TRBV7-9	.	TRBJ2-1	.	TGTGCCAGCAGCGGGGGTACAGGGCTCTCCTACAATGAGCAGTTCTTC	CASSGGTGLSYNEQFF
TRBV7-9	.	TRBJ2-5	many	TGTGCCAGCAGCTCGCGAGGCCAAGAGACCCAGTACTTC	CASSSRGQETQYF
TRBV20-1	.	TRBJ2-3	many	TGCAGTGCTAGAGATCAGGGAGCGGCAGCGGCAGACACGCAGTATTTT	CSARDQGAAAADTQYF
TRBV6-6	.	TRBJ2-7	few	TGTGCCAGCAGTTACTCGACAGCCAGGATAAGAAGCTCCTACGAGCAGTACTTC	CASSYSTARIRSSYEQYF
TRBV2	.	TRBJ2-3	many	TGTGCCAGCAGCCCAGGAGGGTACGCAGATACGCAGTATTTT	CASSPGGYADTQYF
TRBV6-1	.	TRBJ2-7	few	TGTGCCAGCAGTGCAAGGGGCAGCTCCTACGAGCAGTACTTC	CASSARGSSYEQYF
TRBV7-9	.	TRBJ1-1	many	TGTGCCAGCATCCTGTCCTTGGGGGAGAACACTGAAGCTTTCTTT	CASILSLGENTEAFF
TRBV5-4	TRBD1	TRBJ2-3	many	TGTGCCAGCAGCTACGACAGGGCAGATACGCAGTATTTT	CASSYDRADTQYF
TRBV19	.	TRBJ2-1	.	TGTGCCAGTATAGGTAGGGGGGAGCAGTTCTTC	CASIGRGEQFF
TRBV5-1	TRBD2	TRBJ2-1	few	TGCGCCAGCAGCTTAGGACTAGCGGGAGGAGGGGACTCCTACAATGAGCAGTTCTTC	CASSLGLAGGGDSYNEQFF
TRBV4-2	.	TRBJ2-1	many	TGTGCCAGCAGCCAAGGAGACGAAAACAATGAGCAGTTCTTC	CASSQGDENNEQFF
TRBV28	TRBD2	TRBJ2-7	few	TGTGCCAGCAGTTCGCCTCGGACTAGCGGAGGAGCCGAGCAGTACTTC	CASSSPRTSGGAEQYF
TRBV5-4	.	TRBJ2-2	many	TGTGCCAGCAGCTCCGGACGGACGAACACCGGGGAGCTGTTTTTT	CASSSGRTNTGELFF
TRBV28	.	TRBJ1-4	.	TGTGCCAGCAGTTCCCACACCACGGCCCGCCGAAAACTGTTTTTT	CASSSHTTARRKLFF
TRBV28	.	TRBJ2-2	many	TGTGCCAGCACCAGGGAGGTCGGGGAGCTGTTTTTT	CASTREVGELFF
TRBV6-1	TRBD2	TRBJ2-3	many	TGTGCCAGCGGGGGACTAGCGGGATCAGATACGCAGTATTTT	CASGGLAGSDTQYF
TRBV25-1	.	TRBJ1-2	many	TGTGCCAGCAGTGCCGGACAGACCTATGGCTACACCTTC	CASSAGQTYGYTF